Each of the 16 T cell receptor beta chains below was sequenced from the same sample in a study of cytomegalovirus exposure and HLA in healthy donors (dated by TCRdb to between 2016 and 2019). Libraries came from the immunoSEQ multiplex PCR assay. The multiplex PCR relied on a mix of 60 forward primers for TCR Vbeta segments and 13 reverse primers for TCR Jbeta segments. The clones in this table, taken by TCRdb from immuneACCESS, are in-frame only. Not every clone is retained; where verified, under half of the shortfall comes from an unresolved V gene, and the cause of the rest is unknown. The sample profile shows 220,000 or so clones; about 70% of them were found once. The ten largest make up 1.5% to 2% of the sample. Sequences were obtained from PBMCs. Receptors were obtained from a woman under 40 in good health and CMV-seronegative.

This chain links TRBV6-6 with TRBJ2-5; 7 bases fit TRBD2. The end of the DNA fits TRBJ2-7 better, so the J call may be wrong. The V gene's germline CDR1 is MNHNY and CDR2 SVGAGI (reference sequence). CDR3 length equals 14 residues. CDR3: CASCKAGPIYEQYF. Written as DNA, the CDR3 is TGTGCCAGCTGTAAAGCGGGACCTATCTACGAGCAGTACTTC.

The V and J genes are TRBV29-1 and TRBJ1-1; D is possibly TRBD1 (6 bases). The CDR3 is made up of 12 amino acids. V lost 7 bases, J lost 6 bases, and 15 bases lay in between. CDR1 is SQVTM, CDR2 ANQGSEA, per germline. As DNA, the CDR3 is TGCAGCGCAATGCGGGGGGGCGCTGAAGCTTTCTTT. It codes for CSAMRGGAEAFF.

The CDR3 DNA reads TGTGCCTGGAGGGCGATCGGGGTGAGGGAGCTGTTTTTT. Translation gives CAWRAIGVRELFF. This chain uses TRBV30 with TRBJ2-2, with D possibly matching TRBD2 (5 bases). Trimming shortened V by 3 bases and J by 9 bases, and 14 bases separated the two germline ends. This CDR3 region has 13 residues. CDR1 and CDR2 from the germline V gene are GTSNPN and SVGIG (reference sequence).

In its sample, this clone was seen once. This rearrangement joins TRBV11-3 to TRBJ1-1; D remains unclear. CDR1 SGHNT and CDR2 YENEEA come from the germline V gene. The CDR3 has 14 amino acids. Trimming removed 1 base from V and 7 bases from J, with 13 bases in between. DNA for the CDR3: TGTGCCAGCAGCTTAGTAGCGGCAGCCTTTGAAGCTTTCTTT. Translation gives CASSLVAAAFEAFF.

The rearrangement joins TRBV11-3 to TRBJ2-3, with unresolved D. Trimming took 5 bases from V and 4 from J, leaving 13 bases between them. The germline V gene has CDR1 SGHNT and CDR2 YENEEA. CDR3 length: 14 residues. CDR3 sequence: CASSGEPNADTQYF. The CDR3 nucleotides are TGTGCCAGCAGCGGAGAGCCTAACGCAGATACGCAGTATTTT.

This clone came up once. The rearrangement joins TRBV5-1 to TRBJ1-1; 12 bases agree with TRBD1. With V trimmed by 2 bases and J by 4 bases, 6 bases remained unmatched. There are 16 residues in the CDR3. CDR1 is SGHRS and CDR2 is YFSETQ in the germline V gene. The CDR3 loop reads CASSFQGQGAATEAFF. CDR3 nucleotides: TGCGCCAGCAGCTTCCAGGGACAGGGGGCGGCCACTGAAGCTTTCTTT. The full variable domain, rest sourced from reference TRBV5-1 and TRBJ1-1, is KAGVTQTPRYLIKTRGQQVTLSCSPISGHRSVSWYQQTPGQGLQFLFEYFSETQRNKGNFPGRFSGRQFSNSRSEMNVSTLELGDSALYLCASSFQGQGAATEAFFGQGTRLTVV.

The rearrangement joins TRBV11-3 to TRBJ2-5; TRBD2 agrees at 13 bases. The CDR3 runs 16 residues. The V gene's germline CDR1 is SGHNT and CDR2 YENEEA. V was clipped by 5 bases and J by 5 bases; unmatched bases: 8. DNA of the CDR3: TGTGCCAGCAGCCTTGGACTAGCGGGGGTTCGCGAGACCCAGTACTTC. This sequence encodes CASSLGLAGVRETQYF.

This chain uses TRBV30 with TRBJ1-6; D not resolved. Per the germline V gene, CDR1 is GTSNPN and CDR2 is SVGIG (reference sequence). The CDR3 runs 14 residues. Trimming stripped 2 bases from V and 8 bases from J, with 13 bases between. The CDR3 region has the DNA TGTGCCTGGAGTATTTTCGGGTTGGATTCACCCCTCCACTTT. The encoded protein is CAWSIFGLDSPLHF. The full variable domain, its missing parts supplied by reference TRBV30 and TRBJ1-6, is SQTIHQWPATLVQPVGSPLSLECTVEGTSNPNLYWYRQAAGRGLQLLFYSVGIGQISSEVPQNLSASRPQDRQFILSSKKLLLSDSGFYLCAWSIFGLDSPLHFGNGTRLTVT.

In DNA, the CDR3 is TGTGCCATCAGTGCTCGGACTCAGCAGTACGAGCAGTACTTC. Encoded protein: CAISARTQQYEQYF. This chain uses TRBV10-3 with TRBJ2-7; maybe TRBD2 (5 bases). The germline V and J ends were trimmed by 4 bases and 4 bases, with 14 bases remaining between them. The CDR3 is 14 amino acids. Germline CDR1 ENHRY, CDR2 SYGVKD.

The chain is built from TRBV4-1 and TRBJ1-1, with D maybe TRBD1 (5 bases). There are 15 residues in the CDR3. Per the germline V gene, CDR1 is MGHRA and CDR2 is YSYEKL. Trimming stripped 2 bases from V and 1 base from J, with 11 bases between. The CDR3 loop is CASSQRQNSNTEAFF. As DNA, the CDR3 is TGCGCCAGCAGCCAAAGACAGAATTCGAACACTGAAGCTTTCTTT.

This chain connects TRBV11-2 to TRBJ2-2; weak D call: TRBD2 (6 bases). The CDR3 length is 17 residues. Germline V lookup: CDR1 SGHAT, CDR2 FQNNGV. V lost 2 bases, J lost 4 bases, and 17 bases lay in between. The CDR3 reads CASSLRAQGGSTGELFF. The DNA for the CDR3 is TGTGCCAGCAGCTTACGAGCTCAGGGAGGTAGCACCGGGGAGCTGTTTTTT.

The chain recombines TRBV10-3 with TRBJ1-4; 7 nucleotides agree with TRBD1. CDR1 and CDR2 from the germline V gene are ENHRY and SYGVKD. V shed 0 bases and J 0 bases; nucleotides not matched to a gene: 4. The length of the CDR3 is 17 residues. The CDR3 DNA is TGTGCCATCAGTGAGTCGCCAGGGGGGACAACTAATGAAAAACTGTTTTTT. It translates to CAISESPGGTTNEKLFF.

The DNA of the CDR3 is TGTGCCAGCAGTTCAACAGGGGTCAATCAGCCCCAGCATTTT. Protein product: CASSSTGVNQPQHF. This chain links TRBV6-5 with TRBJ1-5, with 7 nucleotides matching TRBD1. CDR1 and CDR2 from the germline V gene are MNHEY and SVGAGI. CDR3 length: 14 amino acids. With 4 bases clipped from V and 3 bases from J, the junction kept 3 bases outside the gene matches.

This chain links TRBV30 with TRBJ1-5; tentative D call: TRBD1 (5 bases). Looked up from germline, CDR1 is GTSNPN and CDR2 is SVGIG (reference sequence). V shed 0 bases and J shed 10 bases, with 10 bases lying between them. This CDR3 is 12 amino acids long. The CDR3 is CAWSVSTGPQHF. The DNA of the CDR3 is TGTGCCTGGAGTGTCAGCACAGGACCCCAGCATTTT.

This chain joins TRBV30 and TRBJ2-1, with TRBD2 matching over 9 bases. Germline V gene lookup returns CDR1 GTSNPN and CDR2 SVGIG (reference sequence). V was clipped by 3 bases and J by 7 bases; unmatched bases: 10. The CDR3 is 15 amino acids. CDR3 nucleotide sequence: TGTGCCTGGAGCCGGGAGACTAGCGGAGTTAATGAGCAGTTCTTC. Translation gives CAWSRETSGVNEQFF. Full variable domain (remainder filled in from reference TRBV30 and TRBJ2-1): SQTIHQWPATLVQPVGSPLSLECTVEGTSNPNLYWYRQAAGRGLQLLFYSVGIGQISSEVPQNLSASRPQDRQFILSSKKLLLSDSGFYLCAWSRETSGVNEQFFGPGTRLTVL.

The chain combines TRBV5-6 with TRBJ2-2; no reliable D call. The germline V and J ends were trimmed by 0 bases and 2 bases, with 5 bases remaining between them. CDR3 length: 14 residues. Germline CDR1 SGHDT, CDR2 YYEEEE. The CDR3 spells CASSLAHNTGELFF. The CDR3 region has the DNA TGTGCCAGCAGCTTGGCCCATAACACCGGGGAGCTGTTTTTT.